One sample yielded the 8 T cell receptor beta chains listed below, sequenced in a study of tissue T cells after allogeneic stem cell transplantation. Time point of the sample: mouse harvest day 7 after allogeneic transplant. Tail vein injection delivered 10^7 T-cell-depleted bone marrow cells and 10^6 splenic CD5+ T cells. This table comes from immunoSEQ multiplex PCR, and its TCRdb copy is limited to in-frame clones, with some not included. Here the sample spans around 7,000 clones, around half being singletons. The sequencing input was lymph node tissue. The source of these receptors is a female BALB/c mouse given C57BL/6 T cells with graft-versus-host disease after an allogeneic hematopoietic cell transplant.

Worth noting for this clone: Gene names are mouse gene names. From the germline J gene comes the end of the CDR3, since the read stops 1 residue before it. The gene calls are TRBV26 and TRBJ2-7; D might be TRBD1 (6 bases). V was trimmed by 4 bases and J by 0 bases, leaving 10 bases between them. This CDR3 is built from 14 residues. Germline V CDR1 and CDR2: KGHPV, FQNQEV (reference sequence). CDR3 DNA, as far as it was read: TGTGCCAGCAGTCGGGGACAAAGCTCCTATGAACAGTAC. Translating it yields CASSRGQSSYEQY. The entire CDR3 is CASSRGQSSYEQYF.

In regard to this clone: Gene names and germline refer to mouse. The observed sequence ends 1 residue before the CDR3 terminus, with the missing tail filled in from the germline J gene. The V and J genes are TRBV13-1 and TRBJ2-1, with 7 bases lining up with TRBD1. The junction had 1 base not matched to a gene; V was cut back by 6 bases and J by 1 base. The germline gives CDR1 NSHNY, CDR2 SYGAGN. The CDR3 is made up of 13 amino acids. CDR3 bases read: TGTGCCAGCAAGGACAGGAACTATGCTGAGCAGTTC. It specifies CASKDRNYAEQF. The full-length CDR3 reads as CASKDRNYAEQFF.

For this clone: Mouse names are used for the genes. The CDR3 loop reads CASSLVGGAEQFF. CDR3 DNA, as far as it was read: TGTGCCAGCAGTCTGGTCGGGGGTGCTGAGCAGTTC. J is TRBJ2-1 and V is TRBV26, with D perhaps assigned TRBD1 or TRBD2 (5 bases each). The read finishes 1 residue shy of the CDR3 end, and the germline J gene is used to complete it. CDR1 and CDR2 (germline): KGHPV, FQNQEV (reference sequence). V lost 2 bases to trimming and J lost 6 bases, with 8 bases between them. This CDR3 comprises 13 residues.

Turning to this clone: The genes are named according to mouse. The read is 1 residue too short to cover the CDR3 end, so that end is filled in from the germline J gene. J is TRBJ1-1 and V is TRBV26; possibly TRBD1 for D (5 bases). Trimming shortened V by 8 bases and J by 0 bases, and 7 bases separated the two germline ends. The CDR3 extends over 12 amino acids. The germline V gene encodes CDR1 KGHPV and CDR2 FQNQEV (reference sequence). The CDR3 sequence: CASGQANTEVFF. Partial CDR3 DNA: TGTGCCAGCGGACAAGCAAACACAGAAGTCTTC.

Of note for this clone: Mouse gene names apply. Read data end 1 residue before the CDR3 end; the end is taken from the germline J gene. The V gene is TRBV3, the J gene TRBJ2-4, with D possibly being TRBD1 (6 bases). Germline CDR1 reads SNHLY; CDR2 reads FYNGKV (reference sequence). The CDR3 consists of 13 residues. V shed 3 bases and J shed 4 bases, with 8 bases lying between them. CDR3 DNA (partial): TGTGCCAGCAGCTTGGGACAAAAAAACACCTTGTAC. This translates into CASSLGQKNTLY. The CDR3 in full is CASSLGQKNTLYF.

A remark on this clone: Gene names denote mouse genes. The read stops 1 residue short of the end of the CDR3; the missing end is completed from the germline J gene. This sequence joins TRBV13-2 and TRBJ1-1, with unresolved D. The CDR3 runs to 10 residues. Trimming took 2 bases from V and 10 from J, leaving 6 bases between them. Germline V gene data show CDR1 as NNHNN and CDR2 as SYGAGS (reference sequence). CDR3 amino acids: CASGEEGVFF. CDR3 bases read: TGTGCCAGCGGTGAGGAGGGAGTCTTC.

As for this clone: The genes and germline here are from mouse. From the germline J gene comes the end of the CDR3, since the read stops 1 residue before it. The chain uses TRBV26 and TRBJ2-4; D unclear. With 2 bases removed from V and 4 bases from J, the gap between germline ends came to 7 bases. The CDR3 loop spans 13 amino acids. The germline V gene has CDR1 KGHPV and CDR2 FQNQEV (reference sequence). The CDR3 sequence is CASSLGEKNTLYF. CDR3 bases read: TGTGCCAGCAGTCTGGGGGAGAAAAACACCTTGTAC.

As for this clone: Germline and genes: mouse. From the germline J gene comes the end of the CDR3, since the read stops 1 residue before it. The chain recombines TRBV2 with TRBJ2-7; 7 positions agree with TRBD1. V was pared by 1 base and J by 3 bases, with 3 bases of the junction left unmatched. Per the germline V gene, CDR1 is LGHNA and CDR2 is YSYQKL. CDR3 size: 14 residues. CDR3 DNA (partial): TGTGCCAGCAGCCAAGTCGGGACAGACTATGAACAGTAC. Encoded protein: CASSQVGTDYEQY. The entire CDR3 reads CASSQVGTDYEQYF.